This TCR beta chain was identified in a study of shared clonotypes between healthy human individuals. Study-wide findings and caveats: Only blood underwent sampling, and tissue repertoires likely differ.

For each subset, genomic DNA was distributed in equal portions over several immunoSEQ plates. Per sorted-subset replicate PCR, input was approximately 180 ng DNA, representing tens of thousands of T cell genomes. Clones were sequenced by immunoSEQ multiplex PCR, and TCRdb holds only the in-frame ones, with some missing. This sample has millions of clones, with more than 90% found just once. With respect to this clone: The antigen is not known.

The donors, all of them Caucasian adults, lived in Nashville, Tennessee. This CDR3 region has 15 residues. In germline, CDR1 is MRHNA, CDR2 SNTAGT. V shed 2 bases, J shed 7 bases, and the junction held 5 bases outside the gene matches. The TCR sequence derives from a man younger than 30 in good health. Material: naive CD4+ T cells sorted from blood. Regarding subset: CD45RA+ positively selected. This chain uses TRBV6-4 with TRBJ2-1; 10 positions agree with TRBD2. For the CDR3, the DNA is TGTGCCAGCAGTGACGAAGCGGGAGGGCCAAATGAGCAGTTCTTC. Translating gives CASSDEAGGPNEQFF.